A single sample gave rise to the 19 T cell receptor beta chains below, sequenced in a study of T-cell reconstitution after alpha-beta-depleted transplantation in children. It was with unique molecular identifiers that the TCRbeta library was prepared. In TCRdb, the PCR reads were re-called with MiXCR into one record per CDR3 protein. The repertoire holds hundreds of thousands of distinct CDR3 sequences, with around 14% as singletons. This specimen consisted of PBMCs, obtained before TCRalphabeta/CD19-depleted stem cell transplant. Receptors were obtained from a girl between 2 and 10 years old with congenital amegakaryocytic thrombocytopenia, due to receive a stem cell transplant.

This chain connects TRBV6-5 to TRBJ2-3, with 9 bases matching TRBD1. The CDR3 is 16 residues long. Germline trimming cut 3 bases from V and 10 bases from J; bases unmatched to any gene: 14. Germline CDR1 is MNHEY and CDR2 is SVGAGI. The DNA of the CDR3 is TGTGCCAGCAGTTATAACTCCGGGACAGGGTCCGATCCGCAGTATTTT. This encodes CASSYNSGTGSDPQYF.

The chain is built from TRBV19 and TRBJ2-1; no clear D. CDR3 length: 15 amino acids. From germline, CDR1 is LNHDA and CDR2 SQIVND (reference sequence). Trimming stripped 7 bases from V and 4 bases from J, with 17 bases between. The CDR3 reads CASNGPGQIYNEQFF. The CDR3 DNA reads TGTGCCAGTAACGGCCCTGGGCAAATTTACAATGAGCAGTTCTTC.

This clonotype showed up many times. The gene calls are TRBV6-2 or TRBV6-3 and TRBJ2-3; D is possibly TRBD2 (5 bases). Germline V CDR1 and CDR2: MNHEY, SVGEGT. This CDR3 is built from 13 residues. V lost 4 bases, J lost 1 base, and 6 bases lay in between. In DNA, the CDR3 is TGTGCCAGCAGTTGGGGAGGCACAGATACGCAGTATTTT. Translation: CASSWGGTDTQYF.

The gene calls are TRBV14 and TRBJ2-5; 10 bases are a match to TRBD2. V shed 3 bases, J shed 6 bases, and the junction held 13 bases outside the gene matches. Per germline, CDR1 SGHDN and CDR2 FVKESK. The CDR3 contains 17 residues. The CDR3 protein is CASSHERGSGRSKTQYF. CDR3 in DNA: TGTGCCAGCAGCCACGAAAGGGGTAGCGGGAGGAGTAAGACCCAGTACTTC.

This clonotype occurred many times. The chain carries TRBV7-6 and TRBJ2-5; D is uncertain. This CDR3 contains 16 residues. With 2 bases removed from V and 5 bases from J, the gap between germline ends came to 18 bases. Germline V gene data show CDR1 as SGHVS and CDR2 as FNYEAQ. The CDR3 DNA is TGTGCCAGCAGCTTAATTTCGGTTCGGGTTGGGGAGACCCAGTACTTC. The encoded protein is CASSLISVRVGETQYF.

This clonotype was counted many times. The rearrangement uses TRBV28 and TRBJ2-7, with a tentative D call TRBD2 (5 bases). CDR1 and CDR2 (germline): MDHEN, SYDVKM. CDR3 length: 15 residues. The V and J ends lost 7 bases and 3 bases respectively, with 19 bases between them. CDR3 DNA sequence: TGTGCCAGCACCCTAACGGGGTTCGACCTCTACGAGCAGTACTTC. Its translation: CASTLTGFDLYEQYF.

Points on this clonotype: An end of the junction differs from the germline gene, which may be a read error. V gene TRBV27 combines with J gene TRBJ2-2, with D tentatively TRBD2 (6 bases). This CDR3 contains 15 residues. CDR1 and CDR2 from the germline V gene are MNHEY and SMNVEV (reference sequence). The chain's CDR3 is CASAPRGSNTWELFF. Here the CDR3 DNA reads TGTGCCAGCGCCCCGCGGGGTTCGAACACCTGGGAGCTGTTTTTT.

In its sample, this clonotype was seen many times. This CDR3 reads CASTPGTGYNEQFF. The CDR3 DNA reads TGCGCCAGCACCCCCGGGACAGGTTACAATGAGCAGTTCTTC. V and J are TRBV5-1 and TRBJ2-1, with 8 nucleotides matching TRBD1. The CDR3 contains 14 residues. Germline CDR1 reads SGHRS; CDR2 reads YFSETQ. With V trimmed by 6 bases and J by 4 bases, 6 bases remained unmatched. The full variable domain, rest sourced from reference TRBV5-1 and TRBJ2-1, is KAGVTQTPRYLIKTRGQQVTLSCSPISGHRSVSWYQQTPGQGLQFLFEYFSETQRNKGNFPGRFSGRQFSNSRSEMNVSTLELGDSALYLCASTPGTGYNEQFFGPGTRLTVL.

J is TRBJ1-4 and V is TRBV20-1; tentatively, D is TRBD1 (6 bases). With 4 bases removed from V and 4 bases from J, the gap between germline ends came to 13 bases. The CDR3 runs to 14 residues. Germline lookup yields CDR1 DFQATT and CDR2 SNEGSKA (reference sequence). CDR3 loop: CSATTGPLNEKLFF. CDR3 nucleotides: TGCAGTGCTACGACAGGCCCTCTTAATGAAAAACTGTTTTTT.

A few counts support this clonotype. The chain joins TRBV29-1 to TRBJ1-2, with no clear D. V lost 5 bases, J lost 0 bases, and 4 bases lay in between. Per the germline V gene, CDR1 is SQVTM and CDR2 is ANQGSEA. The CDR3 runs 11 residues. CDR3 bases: TGCAGCGTTTTTGCTAACTATGGCTACACCTTC. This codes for CSVFANYGYTF.

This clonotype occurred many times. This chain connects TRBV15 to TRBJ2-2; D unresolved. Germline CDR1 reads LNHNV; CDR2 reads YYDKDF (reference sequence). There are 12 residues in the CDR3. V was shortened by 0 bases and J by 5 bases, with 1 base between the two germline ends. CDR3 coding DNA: TGTGCCACCAGCAGAGATACCGGGGAGCTGTTTTTT. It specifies CATSRDTGELFF.

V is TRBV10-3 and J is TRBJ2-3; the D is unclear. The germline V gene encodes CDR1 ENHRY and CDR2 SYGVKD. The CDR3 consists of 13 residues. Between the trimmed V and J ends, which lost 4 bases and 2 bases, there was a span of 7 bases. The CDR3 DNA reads TGTGCCATCAGTGGCCCGGTCACAGATACGCAGTATTTT. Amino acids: CAISGPVTDTQYF.

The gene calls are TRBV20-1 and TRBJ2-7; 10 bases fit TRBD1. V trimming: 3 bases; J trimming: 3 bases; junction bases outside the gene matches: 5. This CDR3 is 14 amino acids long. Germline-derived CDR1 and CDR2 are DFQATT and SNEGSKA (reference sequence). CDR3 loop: CSASPRDRGYEQYF. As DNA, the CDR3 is TGCAGTGCTAGTCCGCGGGACAGGGGCTACGAGCAGTACTTC.

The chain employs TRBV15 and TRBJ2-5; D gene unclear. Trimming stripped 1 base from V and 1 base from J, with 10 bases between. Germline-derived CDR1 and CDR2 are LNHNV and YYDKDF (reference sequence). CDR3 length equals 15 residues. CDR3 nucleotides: TGTGCCACCAGCAGAGTTTTCGAAGGCCAAGAGACCCAGTACTTC. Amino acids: CATSRVFEGQETQYF.

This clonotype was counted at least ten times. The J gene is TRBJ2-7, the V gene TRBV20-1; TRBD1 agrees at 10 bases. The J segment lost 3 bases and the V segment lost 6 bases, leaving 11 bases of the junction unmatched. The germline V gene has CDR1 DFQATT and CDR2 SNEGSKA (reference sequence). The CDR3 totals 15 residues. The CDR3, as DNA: TGCAGTGCGAAGGAACCGGGACAGGGGATCTACGAGCAGTACTTC. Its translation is CSAKEPGQGIYEQYF.

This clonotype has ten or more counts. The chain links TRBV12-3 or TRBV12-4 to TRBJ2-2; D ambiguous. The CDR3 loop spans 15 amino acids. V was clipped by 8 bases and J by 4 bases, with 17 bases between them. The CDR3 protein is CASEGPGYSTGELFF. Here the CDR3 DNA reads TGTGCCAGCGAAGGTCCAGGATACTCCACCGGGGAGCTGTTTTTT.

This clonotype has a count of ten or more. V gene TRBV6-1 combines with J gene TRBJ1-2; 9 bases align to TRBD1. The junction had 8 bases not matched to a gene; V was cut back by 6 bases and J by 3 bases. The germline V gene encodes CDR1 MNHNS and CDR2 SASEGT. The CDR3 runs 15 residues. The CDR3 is CASRTDRGDDYGYTF. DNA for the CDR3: TGTGCCAGCAGAACGGACAGGGGAGATGACTATGGCTACACCTTC.

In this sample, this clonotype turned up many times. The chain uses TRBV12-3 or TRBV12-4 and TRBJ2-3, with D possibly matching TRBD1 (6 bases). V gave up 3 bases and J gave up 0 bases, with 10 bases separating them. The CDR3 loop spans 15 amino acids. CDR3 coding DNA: TGTGCCAGCAGTTTTATACAGGGTAGCACAGATACGCAGTATTTT. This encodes CASSFIQGSTDTQYF.

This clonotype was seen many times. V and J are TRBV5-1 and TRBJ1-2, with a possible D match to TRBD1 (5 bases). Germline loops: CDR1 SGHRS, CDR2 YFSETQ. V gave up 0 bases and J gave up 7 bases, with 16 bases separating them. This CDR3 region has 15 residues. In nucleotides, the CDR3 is TGCGCCAGCAGCTTGGAGATGCCAGGGAATCGTGGCTACACCTTC. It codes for CASSLEMPGNRGYTF.